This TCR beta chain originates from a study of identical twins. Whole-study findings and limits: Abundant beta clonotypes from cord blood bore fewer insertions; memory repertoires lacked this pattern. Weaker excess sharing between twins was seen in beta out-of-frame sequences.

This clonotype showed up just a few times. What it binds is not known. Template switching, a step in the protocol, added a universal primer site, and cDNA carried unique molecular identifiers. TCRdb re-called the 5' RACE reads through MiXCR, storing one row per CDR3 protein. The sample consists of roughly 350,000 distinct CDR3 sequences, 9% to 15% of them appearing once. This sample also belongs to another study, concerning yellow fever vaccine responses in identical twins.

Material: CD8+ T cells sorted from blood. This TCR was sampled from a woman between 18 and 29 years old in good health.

CDR3: CASSTYRDPTSTDTQYF. CDR3 coding DNA: TGTGCCAGCAGCACATACAGGGACCCCACCAGCACAGATACGCAGTATTTT. This chain links TRBV28 with TRBJ2-3, with D tentatively TRBD1 (6 bases). V was trimmed by 6 bases and J by 0 bases, leaving 19 bases between them. CDR3 length equals 17 residues. The germline CDR1 and CDR2 sequences are MDHEN and SYDVKM.